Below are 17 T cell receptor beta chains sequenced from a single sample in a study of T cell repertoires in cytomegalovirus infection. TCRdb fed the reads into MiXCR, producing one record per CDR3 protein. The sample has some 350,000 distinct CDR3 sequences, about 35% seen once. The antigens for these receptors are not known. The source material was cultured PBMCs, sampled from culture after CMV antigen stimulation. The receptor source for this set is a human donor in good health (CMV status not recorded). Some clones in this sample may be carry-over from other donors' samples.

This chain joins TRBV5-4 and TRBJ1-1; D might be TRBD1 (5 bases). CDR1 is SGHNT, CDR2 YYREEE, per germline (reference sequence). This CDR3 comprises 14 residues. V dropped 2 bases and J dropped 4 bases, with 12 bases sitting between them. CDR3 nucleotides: TGTGCCAGCAGCTTTGGGACGGGAGCCACTGAAGCTTTCTTT. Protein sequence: CASSFGTGATEAFF. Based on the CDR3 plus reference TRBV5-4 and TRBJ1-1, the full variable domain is ETGVTQSPTHLIKTRGQQVTLRCSSQSGHNTVSWYQQALGQGPQFIFQYYREEENGRGNFPPRFSGLQFPNYSSELNVNALELDDSALYLCASSFGTGATEAFFGQGTRLTVV.

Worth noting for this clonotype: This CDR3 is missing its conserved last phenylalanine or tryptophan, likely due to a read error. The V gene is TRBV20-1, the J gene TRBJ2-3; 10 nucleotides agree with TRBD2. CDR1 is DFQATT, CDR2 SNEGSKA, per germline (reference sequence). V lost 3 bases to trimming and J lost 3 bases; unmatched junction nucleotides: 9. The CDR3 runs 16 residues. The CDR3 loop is CSASSPSGRMTDTQYY. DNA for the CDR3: TGCAGTGCTAGTTCCCCTAGCGGGAGAATGACAGATACGCAGTATTAT.

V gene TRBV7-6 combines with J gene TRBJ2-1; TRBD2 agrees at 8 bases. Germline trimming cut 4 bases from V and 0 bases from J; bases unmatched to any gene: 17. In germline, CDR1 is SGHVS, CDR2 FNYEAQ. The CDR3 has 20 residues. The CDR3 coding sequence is TGTGCCAGCAGCTCGAGACGGGCTAGCGGGTCCAGGAGCTCCTACAATGAGCAGTTCTTC. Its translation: CASSSRRASGSRSSYNEQFF.

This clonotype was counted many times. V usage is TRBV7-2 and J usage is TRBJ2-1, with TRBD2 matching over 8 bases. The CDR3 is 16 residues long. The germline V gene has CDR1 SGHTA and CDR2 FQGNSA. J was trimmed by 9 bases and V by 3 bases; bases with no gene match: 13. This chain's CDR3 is CASSLGQPGGGGEQFF. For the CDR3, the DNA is TGTGCCAGCAGCTTGGGACAACCGGGAGGGGGAGGTGAGCAGTTCTTC.

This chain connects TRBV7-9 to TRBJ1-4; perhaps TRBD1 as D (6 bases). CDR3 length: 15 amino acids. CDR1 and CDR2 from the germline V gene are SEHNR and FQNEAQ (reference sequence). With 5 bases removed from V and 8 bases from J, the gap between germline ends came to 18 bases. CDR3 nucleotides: TGTGCCAGCAGCCCGGGGACAACTTCCGTGGAAAAACTGTTTTTT. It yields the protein CASSPGTTSVEKLFF.

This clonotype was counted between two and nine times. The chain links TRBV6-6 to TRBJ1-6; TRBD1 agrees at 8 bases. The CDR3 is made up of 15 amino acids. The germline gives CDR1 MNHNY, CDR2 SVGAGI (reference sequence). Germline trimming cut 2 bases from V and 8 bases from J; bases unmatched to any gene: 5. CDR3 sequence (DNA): TGTGCCAGCAGTTACGAAGCAGGGGGCGATTCACCCCTCCACTTT. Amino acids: CASSYEAGGDSPLHF.

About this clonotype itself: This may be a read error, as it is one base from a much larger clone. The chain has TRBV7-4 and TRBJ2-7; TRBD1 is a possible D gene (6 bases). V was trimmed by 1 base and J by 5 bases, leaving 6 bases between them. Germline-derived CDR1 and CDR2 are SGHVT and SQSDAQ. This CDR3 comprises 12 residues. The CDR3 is CASSLEGDEQYF. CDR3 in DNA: TGTGCCAGCAGCTTAGAGGGGGACGAGCAGTACTTC.

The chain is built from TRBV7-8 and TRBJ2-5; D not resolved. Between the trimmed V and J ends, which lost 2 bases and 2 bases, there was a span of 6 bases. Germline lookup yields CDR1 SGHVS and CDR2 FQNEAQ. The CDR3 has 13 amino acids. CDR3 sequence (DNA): TGTGCCAGCAGCTTATACATACAAGAGACCCAGTACTTC. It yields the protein CASSLYIQETQYF.

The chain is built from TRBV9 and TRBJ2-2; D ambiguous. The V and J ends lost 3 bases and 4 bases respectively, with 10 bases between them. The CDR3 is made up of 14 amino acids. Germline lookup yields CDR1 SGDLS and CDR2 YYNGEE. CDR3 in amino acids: CASSALQRTGELFF. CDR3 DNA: TGTGCCAGCAGCGCACTACAGCGCACCGGGGAGCTGTTTTTT. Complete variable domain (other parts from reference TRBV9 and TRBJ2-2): DSGVTQTPKHLITATGQRVTLRCSPRSGDLSVYWYQQSLDQGLQFLIQYYNGEERAKGNILERFSAQQFPDLHSELNLSSLELGDSALYFCASSALQRTGELFFGEGSRLTVL.

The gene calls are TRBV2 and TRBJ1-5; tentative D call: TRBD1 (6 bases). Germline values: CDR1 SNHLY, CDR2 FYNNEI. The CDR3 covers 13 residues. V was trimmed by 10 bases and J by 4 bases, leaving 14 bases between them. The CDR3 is CATRDNRNQPQHF. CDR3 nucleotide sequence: TGTGCCACCCGGGACAACAGGAATCAGCCCCAGCATTTT.

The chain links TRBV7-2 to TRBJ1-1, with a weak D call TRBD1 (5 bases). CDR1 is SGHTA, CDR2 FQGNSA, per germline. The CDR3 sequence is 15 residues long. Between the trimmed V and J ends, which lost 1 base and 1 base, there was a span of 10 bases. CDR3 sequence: CASSLGYGGNTEAFF. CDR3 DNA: TGTGCCAGCAGCTTAGGGTACGGGGGGAACACTGAAGCTTTCTTT. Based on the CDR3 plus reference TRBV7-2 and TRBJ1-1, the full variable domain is GAGVSQSPSNKVTEKGKDVELRCDPISGHTALYWYRQSLGQGLEFLIYFQGNSAPDKSGLPSDRFSAERTGGSVSTLTIQRTQQEDSAVYLCASSLGYGGNTEAFFGQGTRLTVV.

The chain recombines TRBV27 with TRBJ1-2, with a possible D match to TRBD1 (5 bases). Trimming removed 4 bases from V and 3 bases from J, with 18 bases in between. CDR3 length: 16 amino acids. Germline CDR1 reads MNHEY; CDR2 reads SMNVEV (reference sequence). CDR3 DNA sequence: TGTGCCAGCAGTTCGGCCTCCGACAGTCTGGACTATGGCTACACCTTC. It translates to CASSSASDSLDYGYTF.

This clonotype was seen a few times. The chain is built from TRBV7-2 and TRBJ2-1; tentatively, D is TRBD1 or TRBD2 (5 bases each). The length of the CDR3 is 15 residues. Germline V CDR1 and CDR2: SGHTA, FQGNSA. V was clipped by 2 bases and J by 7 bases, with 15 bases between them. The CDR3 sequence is CASSLKRDGWNEQFF. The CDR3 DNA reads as TGTGCCAGCAGCTTAAAAAGGGACGGATGGAATGAGCAGTTCTTC. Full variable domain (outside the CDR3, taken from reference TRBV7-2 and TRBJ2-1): GAGVSQSPSNKVTEKGKDVELRCDPISGHTALYWYRQSLGQGLEFLIYFQGNSAPDKSGLPSDRFSAERTGGSVSTLTIQRTQQEDSAVYLCASSLKRDGWNEQFFGPGTRLTVL.

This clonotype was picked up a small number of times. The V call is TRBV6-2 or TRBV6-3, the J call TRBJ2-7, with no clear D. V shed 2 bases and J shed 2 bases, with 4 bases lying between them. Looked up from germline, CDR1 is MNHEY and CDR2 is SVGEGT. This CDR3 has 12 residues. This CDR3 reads CASSYTPYEQYF. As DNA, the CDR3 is TGTGCCAGCAGTTACACACCCTACGAGCAGTACTTC.

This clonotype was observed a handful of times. The CDR3 loop reads CASSVGSEQFF. Here the CDR3 DNA reads TGTGCCAGCAGTGTGGGGAGTGAGCAGTTCTTC. The genes are TRBV28 and TRBJ2-1, with D possibly matching TRBD2 (5 bases). The germline CDR1 and CDR2 sequences are MDHEN and SYDVKM. The CDR3 consists of 11 residues. The V and J ends lost 5 bases and 9 bases respectively, with 8 bases between them.

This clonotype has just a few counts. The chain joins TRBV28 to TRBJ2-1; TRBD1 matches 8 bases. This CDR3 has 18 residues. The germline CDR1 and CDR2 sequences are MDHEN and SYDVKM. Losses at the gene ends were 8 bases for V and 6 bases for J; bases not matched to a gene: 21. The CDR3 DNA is TGTGCCAGCCGCAGGGGGCGTTGGTTTAACTCTACGGGCAATGAGCAGTTCTTC. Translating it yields CASRRGRWFNSTGNEQFF.

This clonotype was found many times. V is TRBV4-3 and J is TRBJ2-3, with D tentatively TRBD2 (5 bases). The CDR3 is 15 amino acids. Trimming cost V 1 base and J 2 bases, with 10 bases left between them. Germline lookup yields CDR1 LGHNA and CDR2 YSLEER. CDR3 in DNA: TGCGCCAGCAGCCAAGTCTGGGAGAACACAGATACGCAGTATTTT. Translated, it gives CASSQVWENTDTQYF.